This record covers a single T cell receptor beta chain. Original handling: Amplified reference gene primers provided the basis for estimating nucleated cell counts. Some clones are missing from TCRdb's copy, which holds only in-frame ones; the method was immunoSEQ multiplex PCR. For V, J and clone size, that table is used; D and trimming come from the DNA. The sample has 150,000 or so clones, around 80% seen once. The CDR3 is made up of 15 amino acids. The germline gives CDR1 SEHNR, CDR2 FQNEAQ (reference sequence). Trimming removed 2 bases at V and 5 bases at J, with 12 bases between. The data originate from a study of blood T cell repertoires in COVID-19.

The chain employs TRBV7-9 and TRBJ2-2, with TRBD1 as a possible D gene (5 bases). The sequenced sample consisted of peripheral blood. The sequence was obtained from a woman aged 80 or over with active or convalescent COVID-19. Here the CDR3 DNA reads TGTGCCAGCAGCTTAAATCAGGGCCCAACCGGGGAGCTGTTTTTT. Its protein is CASSLNQGPTGELFF.